A selection of T cell receptor beta chains follows, all from one sample in a study of blood T cells in healthy people across ages. From the 5' RACE reads, TCRdb called clonotypes with MiXCR, one entry per CDR3 protein. The repertoire holds 1.2 million to 1.5 million distinct CDR3 sequences, with around 39% as singletons. Sequencing was done on a sample of blood. Source of these receptors: a woman between 18 and 29 years old in good health. CDR3s include the opening cysteine and the closing phenylalanine or tryptophan.

V gene	J gene	CDR3 protein
TRBV5-6	TRBJ2-1	CASESGESYNEQFF
TRBV20-1	TRBJ2-5	CRVSQGTSATDEQYF
TRBV12-1	TRBJ1-2	CASSCREDSRGYGYTF
TRBV30	TRBJ2-5	CAWSPGGLAETQYF
TRBV6-5	TRBJ1-5	CASSTDRRSNQPQHF
TRBV6-2/TRBV6-3	NA	CASSYSSTSGYNEQYF
TRBV6-4	TRBJ2-5	CASSDSAGGYNEQYF
TRBV19	TRBJ1-1	CASSIRGMDRARAEAFF
TRBV2	TRBJ1-5	CASSDEENQPQHF
TRBV20-1	TRBJ2-3	CSATSSAQYF
TRBV2	TRBJ1-6	CASSETSGNNSPLHF
TRBV19	TRBJ2-1	CASKMVDEQFF
TRBV20-1	TRBJ2-7	CSAPGLAGGSNYEQYF
TRBV7-9	TRBJ2-7	CASSLGIGTGTSYEQYF
TRBV20-1	TRBJ1-5	CSAREDSNQPQHF
TRBV6-2/TRBV6-3	TRBJ2-1	CASSYWPSGAYEQFF
TRBV20-1	TRBJ1-6	CSASVSFNSPLHF
TRBV7-2	TRBJ2-3	CASSPSGNPSRTDTQYF
TRBV9	TRBJ1-1	CASSVDGAWTEAFF
TRBV20-1	TRBJ2-5	CSARISGRDHNEQYF
TRBV11-2	TRBJ2-7	CASSLELGLAGFYEQYF
TRBV5-1	TRBJ2-3	CASSSGQGEADTQYF
TRBV21-1	TRBJ2-6	CASSLVLLTVASGANVLTF
TRBV18	TRBJ2-1	CASSPGGALEEQFF
TRBV7-2	TRBJ2-3	CASSPLPLDRGPTDTQYF
TRBV20-1	TRBJ1-5	CSAVSFQVTGNQPQHF
TRBV12-3/TRBV12-4	TRBJ2-5	CASRSRPSKGTQYF
TRBV10-3	TRBJ2-3	CAISEEGTRTDTQYF
TRBV20-1	TRBJ1-1	CSAPQHLNTEAFF
TRBV27	TRBJ1-1	CASSLFQGGNTEAFF
TRBV20-1	TRBJ2-1	CSAERNSYNEQFF
TRBV10-3	TRBJ1-2	CAISVGGNYGYTF
TRBV27	TRBJ2-1	CASTSGGSTYNEQFF
TRBV24-1	TRBJ1-2	CATSDAGSYGYTF
TRBV10-3	TRBJ1-2	CAISEEEPYGYTF
TRBV12-3/TRBV12-4	TRBJ2-1	CTSSLLWTATYNEQFF
TRBV4-1	TRBJ2-7	CASSQGDGRELYEQYF
TRBV7-2	TRBJ2-1	CASSPRTSFGVLRSYNEQFF
TRBV27	TRBJ2-7	CASSSGHLYEQYF
TRBV18	TRBJ2-7	CASSRDRSSEQYF
TRBV12-3/TRBV12-4	TRBJ2-7	CASSLEGWGQYF
TRBV5-1	TRBJ1-4	CASSSSGTNNEKLFF
TRBV5-1	TRBJ2-5	CASSLTSGSISETQYF
TRBV20-1	TRBJ2-3	CSASNRGADTQYF
TRBV6-5	TRBJ1-1	CASSYGGAGMNTEAFF
TRBV7-2	TRBJ2-1	CASSLTSVMSYNEQFF
TRBV6-1	TRBJ2-1	CASSGRLAGGGEQFF
TRBV28	TRBJ2-3	CASCSARAGGTDTQYF
TRBV29-1	TRBJ2-1	CSVEEGVVKVPYYNEQFF
TRBV20-1	TRBJ1-2	CSASLLGGHTF
TRBV20-1	TRBJ1-5	CSASRGEGWPQHF
TRBV14	TRBJ2-7	CASSSHPGLGTYNEQYF
TRBV10-3	TRBJ2-3	CAISESSSGSTDTQYF
TRBV7-2	TRBJ1-6	CASSLTRTGTSNSPLHF
TRBV2	TRBJ1-6	CASSADGRVYNSPLHF
TRBV28	TRBJ2-1	CASRKPGQSNNEQFF
TRBV7-6	TRBJ2-7	CASSRGNPYEQYF
TRBV28	TRBJ1-2	CASSSPGSYGYTF
TRBV28	TRBJ2-1	CASQGSGVIQFF
TRBV30	NA	CAWALGGAPYEQYF